The 30 T cell receptor beta chains presented below share a single source sample, sequenced in a study of radiotherapy plus CTLA-4 blockade in lung cancer. The repertoire was sequenced with immunoSEQ multiplex PCR; TCRdb's copy has only in-frame clones and lacks some. Of 50,000 to 65,000 clones detected, approximately 80% appear once; the ten largest clones hold less than 7.5%. The specimen was peripheral blood, collected from a patient treated with radiotherapy plus ipilimumab. Source of these receptors: a human donor with non-small cell lung cancer whose response to radiotherapy plus ipilimumab could not be evaluated.

This chain links TRBV28 with TRBJ2-3; 14 positions match TRBD2. V was pared by 5 bases and J by 5 bases, with 15 bases of the junction left unmatched. Germline values: CDR1 MDHEN, CDR2 SYDVKM. The CDR3 has 19 residues. Here the CDR3 DNA reads TGTGCCAGCAGTCCGCAACCCTACACGGGACTAGCGGGAGTAGATACGCAGTATTTT. The encoded protein is CASSPQPYTGLAGVDTQYF.

In this sample, this clone turned up a few times. The V gene is TRBV15, the J gene TRBJ1-2, with D tentatively TRBD1 (6 bases). CDR1 and CDR2 from the germline V gene are LNHNV and YYDKDF (reference sequence). The V gene lost 5 bases and the J gene lost 4 bases, with 20 bases spanning the gap. This CDR3 is 16 amino acids long. The CDR3 DNA follows: TGTGCCACCAGCCCCAATTCGGACAGCCGGTTCTATGGCTACACCTTC. Protein product: CATSPNSDSRFYGYTF.

This clone was observed a single time. The gene calls are TRBV18 and TRBJ2-1; 9 bases fit TRBD1. Trimming took 2 bases from V and 8 from J; bases not matched to a gene: 7. The germline V gene has CDR1 KGHSH and CDR2 LQKENI. The CDR3 extends over 15 amino acids. The CDR3 DNA sequence: TGTGCCAGCTCACCAATGAAAGGACAGGGGTATGAGCAGTTCTTC. The encoded protein is CASSPMKGQGYEQFF.

This clone occurred many times. The V and J genes are TRBV2 and TRBJ2-2; 8 bases fit TRBD2. The CDR3 consists of 17 residues. CDR1 is SNHLY and CDR2 is FYNNEI in the germline V gene. J was trimmed by 2 bases and V by 6 bases; bases with no gene match: 11. The CDR3, as DNA: TGTGCCAGCAGCCTCCGTGGGCTAGCGGGTAACACCGGGGAGCTGTTTTTT. Residues: CASSLRGLAGNTGELFF.

This clone was detected only a few times. This chain joins TRBV5-1 and TRBJ2-7; D unclear. The germline CDR1 and CDR2 sequences are SGHRS and YFSETQ. Trimming left V 2 bases short and J 3 bases short, with 12 bases between. The CDR3 runs 14 residues. The CDR3 reads CASSFSTADYEQYF. Written as DNA, the CDR3 is TGCGCCAGCAGCTTTAGCACCGCCGACTACGAGCAGTACTTC.

This clone was seen more than once but under ten times. The V and J genes are TRBV30 and TRBJ1-2; D might be TRBD1 (6 bases). CDR3 length equals 12 residues. V was shortened by 1 base and J by 8 bases, with 11 bases between the two germline ends. CDR1 and CDR2 (germline): GTSNPN, SVGIG (reference sequence). CDR3 nucleotide sequence: TGTGCCTGGAGTGAGGGGGTCGGAGGCTACACCTTC. Protein: CAWSEGVGGYTF.

Only one count was recorded for this clone. The chain employs TRBV9 and TRBJ2-7; D not certain. CDR1 and CDR2 from the germline V gene are SGDLS and YYNGEE. Trimming removed 0 bases from V and 3 bases from J, with 7 bases in between. CDR3 length: 13 amino acids. The CDR3 bases are TGTGCCAGCAGCGTAGCAGCGCACTACGAGCAGTACTTC. It yields the protein CASSVAAHYEQYF.

The rearrangement joins TRBV5-1 to TRBJ1-2, with D tentatively TRBD1 (6 bases). CDR3 length: 15 residues. Looked up from germline, CDR1 is SGHRS and CDR2 is YFSETQ. The V end was cut by 4 bases, the J end by 6 bases, with 19 bases between. The CDR3 reads CASSRDTNQPDGYTF. CDR3 DNA: TGCGCCAGCAGCCGGGACACCAACCAGCCTGATGGCTACACCTTC.

The chain has TRBV29-1 and TRBJ2-7; D is possibly TRBD1 (7 bases). CDR3 length: 14 residues. Trimming cost V 6 bases and J 0 bases, with 15 bases left between them. The V gene's germline CDR1 is SQVTM and CDR2 ANQGSEA. The CDR3 sequence is CSVRGRDSSYEQYF. The CDR3 DNA sequence: TGCAGCGTCCGCGGGCGGGACAGCTCCTACGAGCAGTACTTC.

The rearrangement joins TRBV6-4 to TRBJ2-3; TRBD1 matches at 7 bases. The germline V gene encodes CDR1 MRHNA and CDR2 SNTAGT. This CDR3 contains 14 residues. Trimming removed 5 bases from V and 1 base from J; junction bases left unmatched: 3. The chain's CDR3 is CASSRQGGTDTQYF. Written as DNA, the CDR3 is TGTGCCAGCAGTAGACAGGGTGGCACAGATACGCAGTATTTT.

DNA for the CDR3: TGTGCCAGCTCACTGACAGGGATTGATAATTCACCCCTCCACTTT. It codes for CASSLTGIDNSPLHF. The chain combines TRBV18 with TRBJ1-6, with 7 bases aligning to TRBD1. Germline V lookup: CDR1 KGHSH, CDR2 LQKENI. V gave up 4 bases and J gave up 5 bases; unmatched junction bases: 5. The CDR3 contains 15 residues.

This sequence joins TRBV27 and TRBJ2-3; D is uncertain. V was shortened by 2 bases and J by 2 bases, with 5 bases between the two germline ends. Germline V gives CDR1 MNHEY, CDR2 SMNVEV (reference sequence). The CDR3 sequence is 13 residues long. The CDR3 loop is CASSLTYTDTQYF. The CDR3 coding sequence is TGTGCCAGCAGTTTAACATACACAGATACGCAGTATTTT.

J is TRBJ2-7 and V is TRBV7-6, with TRBD2 matching over 10 bases. The CDR3 totals 16 residues. Per the germline V gene, CDR1 is SGHVS and CDR2 is FNYEAQ. J gave up 5 bases and V 5 bases, and 12 bases lay outside the gene matches. The CDR3 DNA reads TGTGCCAGCAGCCCCACCTCGGTAGCGGGGGGAAACGAGCAGTACTTC. Encoded protein: CASSPTSVAGGNEQYF. The variable domain in full, completed from reference TRBV7-6 and TRBJ2-7, reads GAGVSQSPRYKVTKRGQDVALRCDPISGHVSLYWYRQALGQGPEFLTYFNYEAQQDKSGLPNDRFSAERPEGSISTLTIQRTEQRDSAMYRCASSPTSVAGGNEQYFGPGTRLTVT.

This sequence joins TRBV5-1 and TRBJ1-3; the D gene is possibly TRBD1 (5 bases). Trimming cost V 7 bases and J 2 bases, with 19 bases left between them. This CDR3 contains 16 residues. Germline loops: CDR1 SGHRS, CDR2 YFSETQ. The CDR3 is CASALSSGGAGNTIYF. The CDR3 bases are TGCGCCAGCGCTCTCTCCTCCGGGGGAGCTGGAAACACCATATATTTT.

The chain joins TRBV18 to TRBJ2-2; D is perhaps TRBD2 (5 bases). The CDR3 is 20 amino acids. Germline CDR1 reads KGHSH; CDR2 reads LQKENI. With 0 bases removed from V and 1 base from J, the gap between germline ends came to 21 bases. CDR3 residues: CASSPPRAASRVWNTGELFF. The CDR3 nucleotides read TGTGCCAGCTCACCACCGAGGGCAGCATCTCGGGTGTGGAACACCGGGGAGCTGTTTTTT.

The gene calls are TRBV7-2 and TRBJ2-3, with 8 bases identical to TRBD2. With 0 bases clipped from V and 2 bases from J, the junction kept 13 bases outside the gene matches. The CDR3 is 19 residues long. CDR1 SGHTA and CDR2 FQGNSA come from the germline V gene. CDR3 sequence reads: CASSLARGSGAFHTDTQYF. The CDR3 bases are TGTGCCAGCAGCTTAGCGCGCGGTAGCGGGGCCTTCCACACAGATACGCAGTATTTT.

The J gene is TRBJ2-3, the V gene TRBV10-2; the D is unclear. This CDR3 is built from 15 residues. V was cut by 0 bases and J by 4 bases, with 11 bases left in between. Germline-derived CDR1 and CDR2 are WSHSY and SAAADI. The CDR3 region is CASSESWAVADTQYF. The CDR3 nucleotides are TGCGCCAGCAGTGAGTCGTGGGCTGTGGCAGATACGCAGTATTTT.

The V gene is TRBV6-5, the J gene TRBJ2-2; 10 bases are shared with TRBD1. CDR3 length equals 15 residues. Germline V gene lookup returns CDR1 MNHEY and CDR2 SVGAGI. Germline trimming cut 7 bases from V and 1 base from J; bases unmatched to any gene: 3. CDR3 in amino acids: CASTGQGLNTGELFF. CDR3 DNA sequence: TGTGCCAGCACGGGACAGGGGCTGAACACCGGGGAGCTGTTTTTT.

The V and J genes are TRBV11-3 and TRBJ2-5; no firm D call. The CDR3 covers 13 residues. Trimming took 5 bases from V and 5 from J, leaving 12 bases between them. Germline CDR1 and CDR2: SGHNT and YENEEA. The CDR3 bases are TGTGCCAGCAGCATCATTACCGGGGAGACCCAGTACTTC. Its protein is CASSIITGETQYF. The full variable domain, in which reference TRBV11-3 and TRBJ2-5 provide the parts outside the CDR3, is EAGVVQSPRYKIIEKKQPVAFWCNPISGHNTLYWYLQNLGQGPELLIRYENEEAVDDSQLPKDRFSAERLKGVDSTLKIQPAELGDSAVYLCASSIITGETQYFGPGTRLLVL.

The chain is built from TRBV7-9 and TRBJ2-5; possible D gene TRBD2, 6 bases. This CDR3 comprises 14 residues. V was trimmed by 5 bases and J by 0 bases, leaving 10 bases between them. In germline, CDR1 is SEHNR, CDR2 FQNEAQ (reference sequence). The CDR3 reads CASSARGHQETQYF. The CDR3 nucleotides read TGTGCCAGCAGCGCGCGGGGCCACCAAGAGACCCAGTACTTC.

This rearrangement joins TRBV18 to TRBJ2-1, with TRBD1 identical over 7 bases. CDR1 is KGHSH, CDR2 LQKENI, per germline. This CDR3 is built from 13 residues. V lost 5 bases, J lost 4 bases, and 2 bases stayed unmatched. CDR3 nucleotide sequence: TGTGCCAGCTCAGGGACAGATTACAATGAGCAGTTCTTC. This sequence encodes CASSGTDYNEQFF.

This chain joins TRBV6-1 and TRBJ2-1, with 7 nucleotides matching TRBD1. This CDR3 is 17 amino acids long. J gave up 3 bases and V 4 bases, and 12 bases lay outside the gene matches. CDR1 is MNHNS and CDR2 is SASEGT in the germline V gene. For the CDR3, the DNA is TGTGCCAGCAGTGTGCGACCCACAGGGGTTGTCTACAATGAGCAGTTCTTC. Its translation is CASSVRPTGVVYNEQFF.

The rearrangement links TRBV6-6 to TRBJ1-3; maybe TRBD1 (6 bases). Looked up from germline, CDR1 is MNHNY and CDR2 is SVGAGI (reference sequence). Trimming removed 7 bases at V and 4 bases at J, with 14 bases between. The CDR3 consists of 14 residues. The CDR3 coding sequence is TGTGCCAGCACCAGAGGGGGATCAGGAAACACCATATATTTT. It translates to CASTRGGSGNTIYF.

The chain uses TRBV4-3 and TRBJ2-1, with 8 nucleotides matching TRBD2. Germline trimming cut 0 bases from V and 0 bases from J; bases unmatched to any gene: 1. This CDR3 spans 16 amino acids. Germline CDR1 LGHNA, CDR2 YSLEER. This chain's CDR3 is CASSQESGSSYNEQFF. The CDR3 DNA follows: TGCGCCAGCAGCCAAGAGAGCGGGAGCTCCTACAATGAGCAGTTCTTC.

The chain joins TRBV4-3 to TRBJ2-1; TRBD2 agrees at 7 bases. Germline V gene lookup returns CDR1 LGHNA and CDR2 YSLEER. Trimming took 1 base from V and 4 from J; bases not matched to a gene: 4. This CDR3 has 15 residues. The CDR3: CASSQALGGYNEQFF. The CDR3 DNA sequence: TGCGCCAGCAGCCAAGCCCTGGGGGGGTACAATGAGCAGTTCTTC.

This chain links TRBV28 with TRBJ1-2; no clear D gene. This CDR3 comprises 12 residues. V was pared by 6 bases and J by 8 bases, with 13 bases between. The germline V gene encodes CDR1 MDHEN and CDR2 SYDVKM. CDR3 residues: CASSLNGRGYTF. The DNA for the CDR3 is TGTGCCAGCAGCCTAAACGGCAGGGGCTACACCTTC.

This clone was seen a few times. The chain is built from TRBV19 and TRBJ1-1; D perhaps matches TRBD1 (5 bases). The CDR3 runs to 14 residues. Germline values: CDR1 LNHDA, CDR2 SQIVND (reference sequence). V was cut by 4 bases and J by 4 bases, with 13 bases left in between. This CDR3 is CASSKARRGTEAFF. The CDR3 nucleotides read TGTGCCAGTAGTAAGGCCAGGAGGGGCACTGAAGCTTTCTTT. Filled out from reference TRBV19 and TRBJ1-1, the complete variable domain reads DGGITQSPKYLFRKEGQNVTLSCEQNLNHDAMYWYRQDPGQGLRLIYYSQIVNDFQKGDIAEGYSVSREKKESFPLTVTSAQKNPTAFYLCASSKARRGTEAFFGQGTRLTVV.

V usage is TRBV5-1 and J usage is TRBJ2-7; 8 nucleotides align to TRBD2. V gave up 4 bases and J gave up 4 bases; unmatched junction bases: 7. There are 14 residues in the CDR3. Germline values: CDR1 SGHRS, CDR2 YFSETQ. This CDR3 is CASSPGGGTYEQYF. Here the CDR3 DNA reads TGCGCCAGCAGCCCCGGGGGGGGGACTTACGAGCAGTACTTC.

The J gene is TRBJ1-4, the V gene TRBV7-2, with D perhaps matching TRBD1 (5 bases). V was shortened by 1 base and J by 8 bases, with 11 bases between the two germline ends. Germline V gene sequence: CDR1 SGHTA, CDR2 FQGNSA. The CDR3 has 14 amino acids. As DNA, the CDR3 is TGTGCCAGCAGCTTAGGGCAGGGAACCGAAAAACTGTTTTTT. Translating gives CASSLGQGTEKLFF. Using reference TRBV7-2 and TRBJ1-4 for the parts outside the CDR3, the full variable domain is GAGVSQSPSNKVTEKGKDVELRCDPISGHTALYWYRQSLGQGLEFLIYFQGNSAPDKSGLPSDRFSAERTGGSVSTLTIQRTQQEDSAVYLCASSLGQGTEKLFFGSGTQLSVL.

V usage is TRBV30 and J usage is TRBJ2-7; a possible D gene is TRBD2 (5 bases). This CDR3 is 14 amino acids long. V was trimmed by 5 bases and J by 2 bases, leaving 16 bases between them. Per the germline V gene, CDR1 is GTSNPN and CDR2 is SVGIG (reference sequence). In DNA form, the CDR3 reads TGTGCCTGGTGTCCTAGTGGGAGTCCCTACGAGCAGTACTTC. As protein: CAWCPSGSPYEQYF.